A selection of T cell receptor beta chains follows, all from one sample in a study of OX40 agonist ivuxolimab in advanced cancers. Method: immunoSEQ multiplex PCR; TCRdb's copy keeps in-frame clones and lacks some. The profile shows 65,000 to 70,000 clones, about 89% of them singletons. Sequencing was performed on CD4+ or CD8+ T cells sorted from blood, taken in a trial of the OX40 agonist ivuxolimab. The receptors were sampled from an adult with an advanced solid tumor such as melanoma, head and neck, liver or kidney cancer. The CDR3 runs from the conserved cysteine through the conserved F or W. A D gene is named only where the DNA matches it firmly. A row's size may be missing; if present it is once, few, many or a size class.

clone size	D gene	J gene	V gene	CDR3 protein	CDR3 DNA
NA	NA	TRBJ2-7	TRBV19	CASSIAGDSGSYEQYF	TGTGCCAGTAGTATAGCTGGGGACTCTGGGAGCTACGAGCAGTACTTC
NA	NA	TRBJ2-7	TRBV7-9	CASSFSYEQYF	TGTGCCAGCAGTTTCTCCTACGAGCAGTACTTC
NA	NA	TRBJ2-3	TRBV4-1	CASSQAFGTQYF	TGCGCCAGCAGCCAAGCTTTTGGTACGCAGTATTTT
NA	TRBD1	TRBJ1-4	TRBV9	CASSGTGSGKLFF	TGTGCCAGCAGCGGGACAGGCTCGGGAAAACTGTTTTTT
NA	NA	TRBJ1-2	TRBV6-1	CASSWTDYGYTF	TGTGCCAGCAGCTGGACGGACTATGGCTACACCTTC
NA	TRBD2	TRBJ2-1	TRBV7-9	CASRSLSGGPRNEQFF	TGTGCCAGCAGATCCCTGTCGGGAGGGCCCCGTAATGAGCAGTTCTTC
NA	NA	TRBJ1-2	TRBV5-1	CASSGWGDANYGYTF	TGCGCCAGCAGCGGATGGGGGGACGCCAACTATGGCTACACCTTC
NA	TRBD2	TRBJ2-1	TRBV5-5	CASSRTSGRVYEQFF	TGTGCCAGCAGCCGGACTAGCGGGAGGGTGTATGAGCAGTTCTTC
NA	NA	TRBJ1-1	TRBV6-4	CASSVERNTEAFF	TGTGCCAGCAGTGTGGAGAGGAACACTGAAGCTTTCTTT
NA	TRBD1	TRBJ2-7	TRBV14	CASSQSIRTGSHEQYF	TGTGCCAGCAGCCAGTCGATAAGGACAGGGTCCCACGAGCAGTACTTC
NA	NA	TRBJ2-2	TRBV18	CASSRGLANTGELFF	TGTGCCAGCTCACGGGGACTTGCTAACACCGGGGAGCTGTTTTTT
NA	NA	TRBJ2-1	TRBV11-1	CASSLSSYNEQFF	TGTGCCAGCAGCTTAAGTTCGTACAATGAGCAGTTCTTC
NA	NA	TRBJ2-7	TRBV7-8	CASRYDGYEQYF	TGTGCCAGCAGATACGACGGATACGAGCAGTACTTC
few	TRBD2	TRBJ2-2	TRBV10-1	CASSQLKTSGSAGELFF	TGCGCCAGCAGTCAACTGAAAACTAGCGGGTCGGCCGGGGAGCTGTTTTTT
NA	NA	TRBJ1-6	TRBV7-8	CASSLVRADGSPLHF	TGTGCCAGCAGCTTAGTAAGGGCGGACGGATCACCCCTCCACTTT
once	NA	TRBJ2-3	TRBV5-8	CASQAARGTDTQYF	TGTGCCAGCCAGGCGGCGCGGGGCACAGATACGCAGTATTTT
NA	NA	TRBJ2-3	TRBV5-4	CASSSKGSGANTQYF	TGTGCCAGCAGCTCGAAAGGTTCAGGCGCGAATACGCAGTATTTT
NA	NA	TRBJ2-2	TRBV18	CASSPSSLFAGELFF	TGTGCCAGCTCACCATCCTCGCTGTTCGCCGGGGAGCTGTTTTTT
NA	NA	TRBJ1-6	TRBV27	CASRPIPGNSPLHF	TGTGCCAGCAGACCTATACCAGGGAATTCACCCCTCCACTTT
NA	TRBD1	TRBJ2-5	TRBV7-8	CASSLNWGTGEETQYF	TGTGCCAGCAGCTTAAATTGGGGGACAGGGGAAGAGACCCAGTACTTC
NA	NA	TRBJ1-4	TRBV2	CASSFRQATNEKLFF	TGTGCCAGCAGTTTCCGACAGGCAACTAATGAAAAACTGTTTTTT
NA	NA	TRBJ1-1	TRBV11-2	CASSLGTAPTEAFF	TGTGCCAGCAGCTTAGGGACAGCCCCCACTGAAGCTTTCTTT
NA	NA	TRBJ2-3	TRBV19	CASSTGLRAKDTQYF	TGTGCCAGTAGTACTGGTCTCCGAGCCAAAGATACGCAGTATTTT
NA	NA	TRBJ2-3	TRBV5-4	CASSKRTGTDTQYF	TGTGCCAGCAGCAAAAGAACCGGCACAGATACGCAGTATTTT
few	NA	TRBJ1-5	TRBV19	CASSIDRVSQPQHF	TGTGCCAGTAGTATAGACCGGGTATCTCAGCCCCAGCATTTT
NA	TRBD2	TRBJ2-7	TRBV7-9	CATTPGTSGRTYEQYF	TGTGCCACGACACCCGGGACTAGCGGGAGGACGTACGAGCAGTACTTC
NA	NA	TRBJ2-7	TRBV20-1	CSALLGEQYF	TGCAGTGCCCTCCTTGGCGAGCAGTACTTC
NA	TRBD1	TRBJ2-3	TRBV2	CASSPGQVARADTQYF	TGTGCCAGCAGTCCAGGACAGGTAGCAAGGGCAGATACGCAGTATTTT
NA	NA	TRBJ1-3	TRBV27	CASRTASGNTIYF	TGTGCCAGCAGGACAGCCTCTGGAAACACCATATATTTT
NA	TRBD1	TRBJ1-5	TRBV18	CASSGTGIQPQHF	TGTGCCAGCTCCGGGACAGGGATACAGCCCCAGCATTTT
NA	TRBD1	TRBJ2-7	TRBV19	CASTAGQGHDEQYF	TGTGCCAGTACCGCGGGACAGGGGCACGACGAGCAGTACTTC
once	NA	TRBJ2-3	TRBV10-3	CAISELSGYTDTQYF	TGTGCCATCAGTGAGTTGAGCGGATACACAGATACGCAGTATTTT
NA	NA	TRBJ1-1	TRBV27	CASSSPGVSGYTEAFF	TGTGCCAGCAGTTCTCCCGGTGTGTCGGGTTACACTGAAGCTTTCTTT
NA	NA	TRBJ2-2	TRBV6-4	CASSIDGANTGELFF	TGTGCCAGCTCAATCGACGGCGCGAACACCGGGGAGCTGTTTTTT
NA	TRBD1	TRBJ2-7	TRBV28	CASSRISGTAAYEQYF	TGTGCCAGCAGCAGAATATCCGGGACAGCAGCCTACGAGCAGTACTTC
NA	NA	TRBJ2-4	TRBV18	CASSPTVGDKNIQYF	TGTGCCAGCTCACCGACGGTGGGTGATAAAAACATTCAGTACTTC
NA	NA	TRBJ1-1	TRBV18	CASSPRDISPEAFF	TGTGCCAGCTCACCGCGGGACATTTCCCCTGAAGCTTTCTTT